This T cell receptor beta chain was documented in a study of blood T cell repertoires in COVID-19. Background on the study: The samples span acute and convalescent COVID-19 from the United States, Italy and Spain. The cDNA or gDNA used as material had been derived from T cells, B-cell-depleted T cells, or PBMCs.

In the original processing: Amplification from reference gene primers served as the basis for estimated nucleated cell counts. Produced via immunoSEQ multiplex PCR; TCRdb's table is partial and in-frame only. The D gene and trimming were derived from the DNA, and the V and J assignments and clone size from that table. This sample yields about 420,000 clones, of which approximately 90% are seen a single time; roughly 0.87% belongs to the top ten. Seattle patients were enrolled while actively infected and followed longitudinally. This sequence was found in a man between 18 and 29 years old with COVID-19, enrolled during active disease. The sample taken for sequencing was peripheral blood.

The chain's CDR3 is CASSLSGGGYEQYF. CDR3 sequence (DNA): TGTGCCAGCAGCCTCTCGGGAGGGGGCTACGAGCAGTACTTC. This chain joins TRBV6-5 and TRBJ2-7, with 8 bases fitting TRBD2. Trimming took 6 bases from V and 3 from J; bases not matched to a gene: 7. Looked up from germline, CDR1 is MNHEY and CDR2 is SVGAGI. The CDR3 length is 14 residues.